These 18 T cell receptor beta chains share one sample of origin, sequenced in a study of cytomegalovirus exposure and HLA in healthy donors. Amplification used 60 Vbeta primers and 13 Jbeta primers. Using immunoSEQ multiplex PCR, the repertoire was profiled, and TCRdb retains in-frame clones only, with some absent. The data hold about 140,000 clones, with over 65% observed a single time. Sequences were obtained from PBMCs. The receptors shown here come from a man aged 35-49 years in good health and CMV-seronegative.

V and J are TRBV2 and TRBJ2-1, with a possible D match to TRBD1 (6 bases). This CDR3 contains 14 residues. Deletions cut 4 bases from V and 2 bases from J, with 9 bases between. Germline loops: CDR1 SNHLY, CDR2 FYNNEI. The CDR3: CASSGTETYNEQFF. CDR3 nucleotide sequence: TGTGCCAGCAGTGGGACAGAAACCTACAATGAGCAGTTCTTC.

V and J are TRBV5-6 and TRBJ1-5; D remains ambiguous. V shed 3 bases and J shed 4 bases, with 8 bases lying between them. Germline CDR1 reads SGHDT; CDR2 reads YYEEEE. The CDR3 is made up of 13 amino acids. DNA for the CDR3: TGTGCCAGCAGCTGGCAGGCGAATCAGCCCCAGCATTTT. Its translation: CASSWQANQPQHF.

This chain links TRBV5-1 with TRBJ2-2; TRBD2 agrees at 11 bases. Germline CDR1 is SGHRS and CDR2 is YFSETQ. Trimming at V came to 4 bases and at J to 3 bases, leaving 2 bases not matched to a gene. The CDR3 runs to 15 residues. The CDR3 loop is CASSGSGRDTGELFF. The CDR3 DNA follows: TGCGCCAGCAGCGGTAGCGGGAGGGACACCGGGGAGCTGTTTTTT.

V is TRBV10-1 and J is TRBJ1-5, with 7 bases that match TRBD1. The CDR3 spans 12 residues. CDR1 and CDR2 (germline): WNHNN, SYGVQD (reference sequence). With 9 bases clipped from V and 6 bases from J, the junction kept 5 bases outside the gene matches. As DNA, the CDR3 is TGCGCCAGAACAGGGGCACCTCAGCCCCAGCATTTT. It translates to CARTGAPQPQHF.

Concerning this clone itself: A junction end diverges from the germline sequence, so it may reflect a read error. The J gene is TRBJ1-3, the V gene TRBV7-7, with D unresolved. The CDR3 runs 13 residues. CDR1 is SSHAT, CDR2 FNYEAQ, per germline (reference sequence). The CDR3 reads CASSLSGSHTIYF. The CDR3 coding sequence is TGTGCTAGCAGCTTATCCGGGAGTCACACCATATATTTT.

CDR3 coding DNA: TGTGCCAGCAGCTTAGCATTCGGGAGCAATGAAAAACTGTTTTTT. This translates into CASSLAFGSNEKLFF. V is TRBV11-2 and J is TRBJ1-4; D is ambiguous. The length of the CDR3 is 15 residues. The V gene lost 1 base and the J gene lost 5 bases, with 11 bases spanning the gap. Germline loops: CDR1 SGHAT, CDR2 FQNNGV.

The chain joins TRBV15 to TRBJ2-7; TRBD1 matches at 8 bases. Germline V CDR1 and CDR2: LNHNV, YYDKDF (reference sequence). The CDR3 runs 15 residues. V was clipped by 0 bases and J by 2 bases; unmatched bases: 3. The CDR3 reads CATSRDPGGTYEQYF. The DNA of the CDR3 is TGTGCCACCAGCAGAGACCCAGGGGGCACCTACGAGCAGTACTTC.

The rearrangement joins TRBV27 to TRBJ1-6; tentatively, D is TRBD1 (6 bases). In germline, CDR1 is MNHEY, CDR2 SMNVEV (reference sequence). The CDR3 runs 18 residues. V lost 4 bases and J lost 8, with 24 bases in between. This CDR3 reads CASSSLYISDRWDSPLHF. The CDR3 nucleotides are TGTGCCAGCAGTTCCCTATACATATCAGACAGGTGGGATTCACCCCTCCACTTT.

The CDR3: CASSERGQSYEQYF. As DNA, the CDR3 is TGTGCCAGCAGTGAGCGAGGACAGAGCTACGAGCAGTACTTC. The chain joins TRBV2 to TRBJ2-7; tentatively, D is TRBD1 (6 bases). Trimming pared 3 bases from V and 3 bases from J, leaving 12 bases between. Germline V gene data show CDR1 as SNHLY and CDR2 as FYNNEI. This CDR3 region has 14 residues.

This clone occurred a few times. V and J are TRBV5-1 and TRBJ2-7, with D perhaps matching TRBD1 (5 bases). V lost 3 bases to trimming and J lost 6 bases, with 13 bases between them. From germline, CDR1 is SGHRS and CDR2 YFSETQ. The CDR3 has 13 residues. DNA of the CDR3: TGCGCCAGCAGCTCCTTGACAGCAACCGAGCAGTACTTC. This gives the protein CASSSLTATEQYF. The full variable domain, in which reference TRBV5-1 and TRBJ2-7 provide the parts outside the CDR3, is KAGVTQTPRYLIKTRGQQVTLSCSPISGHRSVSWYQQTPGQGLQFLFEYFSETQRNKGNFPGRFSGRQFSNSRSEMNVSTLELGDSALYLCASSSLTATEQYFGPGTRLTVT.

The chain carries TRBV28 and TRBJ2-5; 9 positions match TRBD2. CDR1 and CDR2 from the germline V gene are MDHEN and SYDVKM. V lost 7 bases and J lost 2; bases outside the gene matches: 5. This CDR3 has 14 residues. CDR3: CASTRLAVQETQYF. The CDR3, as DNA: TGTGCCAGCACTCGACTAGCGGTTCAAGAGACCCAGTACTTC.

V gene TRBV27 combines with J gene TRBJ1-1; tentative D call: TRBD1 (6 bases). The CDR3 spans 15 residues. The germline V gene has CDR1 MNHEY and CDR2 SMNVEV (reference sequence). Trimming removed 5 bases from V and 7 bases from J, with 20 bases in between. The DNA for the CDR3 is TGTGCCAGCAGTCCCTCCGTGACAGGAAGACTTGAAGCTTTCTTT. Amino acid sequence: CASSPSVTGRLEAFF.

The chain employs TRBV7-3 and TRBJ2-7; 8 bases map to TRBD2. This CDR3 spans 14 amino acids. V lost 5 bases, J lost 1 base, and 4 bases stayed unmatched. Germline loops: CDR1 SGHTA, CDR2 FQGTGA. The CDR3 loop is CASSRGGPSYEQYF. The CDR3 DNA sequence: TGTGCCAGCAGCCGCGGGGGGCCATCCTACGAGCAGTACTTC.

The rearrangement joins TRBV11-2 to TRBJ1-4, with a tentative D call TRBD1 (6 bases). Germline CDR1 and CDR2: SGHAT and FQNNGV. Trimming shortened V by 5 bases and J by 10 bases, and 17 bases separated the two germline ends. The CDR3 is 14 amino acids. The CDR3 protein is CASSLQGDVGKLFF. As DNA, the CDR3 is TGTGCCAGCAGCCTACAGGGTGACGTGGGAAAACTGTTTTTT.

CDR3: CASSWTSGGAGELFF. CDR3 DNA sequence: TGTGCCAGCAGCTGGACTAGCGGGGGGGCCGGGGAGCTGTTTTTT. The chain uses TRBV6-5 and TRBJ2-2, with 15 positions matching TRBD2. Trimming took 6 bases from V and 6 from J; bases not matched to a gene: 2. Germline V gives CDR1 MNHEY, CDR2 SVGAGI. CDR3 length: 15 residues.

The V call is TRBV5-1, the J call TRBJ1-1, with 8 bases fitting TRBD1. The CDR3 sequence is 15 residues long. From germline, CDR1 is SGHRS and CDR2 YFSETQ. Unmatched junction bases numbered 7, after V lost 0 bases and J lost 6 bases. DNA for the CDR3: TGCGCCAGCAGCTTGGAAGAGGGACAGGTGGCTGAAGCTTTCTTT. This gives the protein CASSLEEGQVAEAFF.

The chain uses TRBV19 and TRBJ2-7, with 10 bases fitting TRBD1. Per the germline V gene, CDR1 is LNHDA and CDR2 is SQIVND (reference sequence). The CDR3 sequence is 15 residues long. Trimming at V came to 8 bases and at J to 0 bases, leaving 7 bases not matched to a gene. Here the CDR3 reads CASASRDRGSYEQYF. CDR3 sequence (DNA): TGTGCCAGTGCCTCCCGGGACAGGGGCTCCTACGAGCAGTACTTC.

This clone appeared once. The V call is TRBV7-9, the J call TRBJ1-4, with 11 bases matching TRBD1. Germline trimming cut 4 bases from V and 7 bases from J; bases unmatched to any gene: 5. Germline CDR1 SEHNR, CDR2 FQNEAQ (reference sequence). The CDR3 has 15 amino acids. CDR3 amino acids: CASSSPGTGGEKLFF. CDR3 DNA: TGTGCCAGCAGCTCGCCGGGGACAGGGGGTGAAAAACTGTTTTTT. Using reference TRBV7-9 and TRBJ1-4 for the parts outside the CDR3, the full variable domain is DTGVSQNPRHKITKRGQNVTFRCDPISEHNRLYWYRQTLGQGPEFLTYFQNEAQLEKSRLLSDRFSAERPKGSFSTLEIQRTEQGDSAMYLCASSSPGTGGEKLFFGSGTQLSVL.